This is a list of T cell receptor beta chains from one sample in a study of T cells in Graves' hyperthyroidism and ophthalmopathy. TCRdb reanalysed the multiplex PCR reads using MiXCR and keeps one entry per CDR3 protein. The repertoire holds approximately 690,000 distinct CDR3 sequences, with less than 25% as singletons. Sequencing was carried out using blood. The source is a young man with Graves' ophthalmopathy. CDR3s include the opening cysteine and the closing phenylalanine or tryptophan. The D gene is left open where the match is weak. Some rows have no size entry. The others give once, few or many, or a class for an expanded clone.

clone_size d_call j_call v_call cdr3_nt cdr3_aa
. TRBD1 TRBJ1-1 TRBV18 TGTGCCAGCTCTCCCGGGACAGGGGATATGAACACTGAAGCTTTCTTT CASSPGTGDMNTEAFF
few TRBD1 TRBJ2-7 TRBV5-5 TGTGCCAGCAGCTCCCCATACCGGGACAGGGTCCCCTACGAGCAGTACTTC CASSSPYRDRVPYEQYF
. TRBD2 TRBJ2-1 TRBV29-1 TGCAGCGTTGTAGCGGGAGGGTTCAATGAGCAGTTCTTC CSVVAGGFNEQFF
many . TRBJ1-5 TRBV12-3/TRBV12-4 TGTGCCAGCAGCCCGATGAGCAATCAGCCCCAGCATTTT CASSPMSNQPQHF
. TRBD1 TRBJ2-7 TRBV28 TGTGCCAGCAGTTCCACCGGGACAGGGGGGCCCGGGGAGCAGTACTTC CASSSTGTGGPGEQYF
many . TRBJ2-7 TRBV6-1 TGTGCCAGCATTGACAGAGGGGGGGACGAGCAGTACTTC CASIDRGGDEQYF
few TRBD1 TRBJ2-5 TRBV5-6 TGTGCCAGCAGCTTGGCGTTGACAGGGCCAGAGACCCAGTACTTC CASSLALTGPETQYF
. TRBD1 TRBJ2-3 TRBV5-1 TGCGCCAGCAGCTTGGGAGGACAGGGGTACACAGATACGCAGTATTTT CASSLGGQGYTDTQYF
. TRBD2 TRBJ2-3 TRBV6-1 TGTGCCGGCAGACTAGCGGGAGTAGTACGCATAGATACGCAGTATTTT CAGRLAGVVRIDTQYF
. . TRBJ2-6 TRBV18 TGTGCCAGCTCGAGGGAAGGCTCTGGGGCCAACGTCCTGACTTTC CASSREGSGANVLTF
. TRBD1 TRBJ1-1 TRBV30 TGTGCCTGGCGTGACAGGGGAGGCACTGAAGCTTTCTTT CAWRDRGGTEAFF
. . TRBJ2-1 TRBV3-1 TGTGCCAGCAGCCAAGGCTCTCAGACGCAGTTCTTC CASSQGSQTQFF
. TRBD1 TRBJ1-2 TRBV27 TGTGCCAGCAGTTTATCGTTGGGGACAGAGAAAACTAACTATGGCTACACCTTC CASSLSLGTEKTNYGYTF
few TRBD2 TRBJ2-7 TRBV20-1 TGCAGTGCTCTCGACTGGGAGCGGGGCTACGAGCAGTACTTC CSALDWERGYEQYF
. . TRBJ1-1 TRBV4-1 TGCGCCAGCAGCCAAGGGCCAATAAATATGAACACTGAAGCTTTCTTT CASSQGPINMNTEAFF
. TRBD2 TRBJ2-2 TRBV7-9 TGTGCCAGCAGCTTACGTCAACTAGCGGGAGGGACGAACACCGGGGAGCTGTTTTTT CASSLRQLAGGTNTGELFF
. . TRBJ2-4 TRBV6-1 TGTGCCAGCAGAGACCTGCTAGCCAAAAACATTCAGTACTTC CASRDLLAKNIQYF
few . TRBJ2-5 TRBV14 TGTGCCAGCAGCCAAGATGGCTCAGGCCAAGAGACCCAGTACTTC CASSQDGSGQETQYF
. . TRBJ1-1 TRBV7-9 TGTGCCAGCAGCCCCGGGACGATGGAAGCTTTCTTT CASSPGTMEAFF
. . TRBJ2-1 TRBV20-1 TGCAGTGCTCCCGGTAATGTCTACAATGAGCAGTTCTTC CSAPGNVYNEQFF
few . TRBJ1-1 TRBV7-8 TGTGCCAGCAGCAAGGGGGGAAGAAACACTGAAGCTTTCTTT CASSKGGRNTEAFF
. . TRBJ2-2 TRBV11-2 TGTGCCGGCAGCTTCTCCCTCACCGGGGAGCTGTTTTTT CAGSFSLTGELFF
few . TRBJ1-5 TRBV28 TGTGCCAGCAGAAAGCGGTCTGGGGAGTATCAGCCCCAGCATTTT CASRKRSGEYQPQHF
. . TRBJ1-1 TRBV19 TGTGCCAGTAGTATTACCAGGGTGAACACTGAAGCTTTCTTT CASSITRVNTEAFF
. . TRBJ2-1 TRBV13 TGTGCCAGCGGCTTAGGACGGGGACCCAATGAGCAGTTCTTC CASGLGRGPNEQFF
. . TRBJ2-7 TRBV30 TGTGCCTGGAGTCCTTGGACGGCTACGGAGCAGTACTTC CAWSPWTATEQYF
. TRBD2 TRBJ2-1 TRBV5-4 TGTGCCAGCAGCTCCGGGACTAAGTACAATGAGCAGTTCTTC CASSSGTKYNEQFF
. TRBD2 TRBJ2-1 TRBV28 TGTGCCAGCAGCTCGACTAGCCCCCGGCCCAATGAGCAGTTCTTC CASSSTSPRPNEQFF
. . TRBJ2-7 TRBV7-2 TGTGCCAGCAGCTTAGCGCACAGCAGAAACGAGCAGTACTTC CASSLAHSRNEQYF
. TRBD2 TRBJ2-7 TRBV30 TGTACCTGGAGCGGGAGCTCCTACGAGCAGTACTTC CTWSGSSYEQYF
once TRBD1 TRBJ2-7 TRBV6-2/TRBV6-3 TGTGCCAGCAGTTACGCGGGACAGGGCCTTTACGAGCAGTACTTC CASSYAGQGLYEQYF
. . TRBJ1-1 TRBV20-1 TGCAGTGCTAGGTTGACGAGCACTGAAGCTTTCTTT CSARLTSTEAFF
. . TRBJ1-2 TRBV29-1 TGCAGCGTTCAGGAATGGAGTTACGGCTACACCTTC CSVQEWSYGYTF
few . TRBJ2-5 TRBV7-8 TGTGCCAGCAGCTTAGACGCTGGCAGCTATGTCGAGACCCAGTACTTC CASSLDAGSYVETQYF
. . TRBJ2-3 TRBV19 TGTGCCAGTAGTACTCACGGAGATACGCAGTATTTT CASSTHGDTQYF
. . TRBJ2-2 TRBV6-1 TGTGCCAGCATAATCATGAACGCGAACACCGGGGAGCTGTTTTTT CASIIMNANTGELFF
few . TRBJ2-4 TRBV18 TGTGCCAGCTCACCTATAACTTTGGACAGTCAAGGGGAGAAAAACATTCAGTACTTC CASSPITLDSQGEKNIQYF
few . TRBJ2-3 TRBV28 TGTGCCAGCAGTTACTCTCCCTACACAGATACGCAGTATTTT CASSYSPYTDTQYF
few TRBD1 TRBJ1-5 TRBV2 TGTGCCAGCAGCGGGACAGGGGGCGCGGGACAGCCCCAGCATTTT CASSGTGGAGQPQHF
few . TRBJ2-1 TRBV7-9 TGTGCCAGCAGCTCATGGACGATTCTCGGAAATGAGCAGTTCTTC CASSSWTILGNEQFF
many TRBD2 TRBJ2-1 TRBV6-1 TGTGCCAGCACCATACGGACTAGCGGGGCTACAAGTGAGCAGTTCTTC CASTIRTSGATSEQFF
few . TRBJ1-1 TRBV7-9 TGTGCCAGCAGCTTCTCTGTTATGAACACTGAAGCTTTCTTT CASSFSVMNTEAFF
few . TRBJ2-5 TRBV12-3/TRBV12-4 TGTGCCAGCAGGGATCAAGGGGGGCTGGACGAGACCCAGTACTTC CASRDQGGLDETQYF
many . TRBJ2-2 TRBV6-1 TGTGCCAGCAGTGAAGACGAGGTTGTCACCGGGGAGCTGTTTTTT CASSEDEVVTGELFF
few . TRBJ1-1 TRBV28 TGTGCCAGCAGCCCCCTAGTGGAGCGTGTGACTGAAGCTTTCTTT CASSPLVERVTEAFF
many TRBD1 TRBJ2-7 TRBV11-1 TGTGCCAGCAGCTATAGTGGTGGACAGGCCCCCTACGAGCAGTACTTC CASSYSGGQAPYEQYF
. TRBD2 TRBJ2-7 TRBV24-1 TGTGCCACCAGCTTCCCGGGACTAGCGGGAGTCGTGCACGAGCAGTACTTC CATSFPGLAGVVHEQYF